This is a list of T cell receptor beta chains from one sample in a study of a mutant IDH1 vaccine in newly diagnosed glioma. Produced via immunoSEQ multiplex PCR; TCRdb's table is partial and in-frame only. The sample lists fewer than 35,000 clones, 81% occurring once. What these receptors recognize is not known. The sequences come from PBMCs, collected from a glioma patient whose treatment included an IDH1 peptide vaccine. These receptors all come from a man aged 30-40 years with glioma. CDR3s include the opening cysteine and the closing phenylalanine or tryptophan. D genes are given only for firm matches. Clone size is given for some rows only: seen once, a few or many times, or a class if the clone is expanded.

v_gene	abundance	j_gene	len	d_gene	CDR3nt	CDR3aa
TRBV6-1	-	TRBJ2-6	15	-	TGTGCCAGCAGTGAACAGAGCTCTGGGGCCAACGTCCTGACTTTC	CASSEQSSGANVLTF
TRBV27	few	TRBJ1-1	14	-	TGTGCCAGCAGCTACTACGCCGGGAACACTGAAGCTTTCTTT	CASSYYAGNTEAFF
TRBV5-1	few	TRBJ1-4	15	-	TGCGCCAGCAGCCGCGGAGGACAGCTTAATGAAAAACTGTTTTTT	CASSRGGQLNEKLFF
TRBV5-1	-	TRBJ2-3	17	TRBD2	TGCGCCAGCAGCTTGGCGGGACTAGCGGGAAGATTAGATACGCAGTATTTT	CASSLAGLAGRLDTQYF
TRBV9	-	TRBJ1-2	12	-	TGTGCCACAACCAGGCCGGGTTATGGCTACACCTTC	CATTRPGYGYTF
TRBV25-1	-	TRBJ1-1	13	-	TGTGCCAGCAGTATGGGGGGGGCCACTGAAGCTTTCTTT	CASSMGGATEAFF
TRBV12-5	-	TRBJ2-7	13	-	TGTGCTAGTGGCCCCGGGGATGCCTACGAGCAGTACTTC	CASGPGDAYEQYF
TRBV9	-	TRBJ2-1	14	TRBD1	TGTGCCAGCAGCGTCGGGACAGGGAGCAATGAGCAGTTCTTC	CASSVGTGSNEQFF
TRBV7-2	-	TRBJ2-7	15	TRBD2	TGTGCCAGCAGCTTTGGGGGAGGGAGCTCCTACGAGCAGTACTTC	CASSFGGGSSYEQYF
TRBV7-9	-	TRBJ1-5	13	-	TGTGCCAGCAGCTTGGAGGGGACCCCCCCCCAGCATTTT	CASSLEGTPPQHF
TRBV6-6	-	TRBJ2-3	14	TRBD2	TGTGCCAGCAGTTACGGAGCGGGAGAGCGTACGCAGTATTTT	CASSYGAGERTQYF
TRBV7-9	-	TRBJ1-1	15	-	TGTGCCAGCAGCTTACGGGACGGGCTAGTCGCTGAAGCTTTCTTT	CASSLRDGLVAEAFF
TRBV7-9	few	TRBJ1-1	12	-	TGTGCCAGCAGCCCACGGGGGACTGAAGCTTTCTTT	CASSPRGTEAFF
TRBV27	-	TRBJ1-1	14	TRBD1	TGTGCCAGCAGTTTCCGGGACAGATACACTGAAGCTTTCTTT	CASSFRDRYTEAFF
TRBV5-1	-	TRBJ1-2	14	TRBD1	TGCGCCAGCAGCCCGGGACAGCACTCCTATGGCTACACCTTC	CASSPGQHSYGYTF
TRBV5-1	-	TRBJ2-3	14	-	TGCGCCAGCGGCCTCTGGGGGCTTGGGGATACGCAGTATTTT	CASGLWGLGDTQYF
TRBV5-1	medium-sized	TRBJ2-3	14	-	TGCGCCAGCTACACCGGGACTTACACAGATACGCAGTATTTT	CASYTGTYTDTQYF
TRBV7-9	-	TRBJ1-3	15	-	TGTGCCAGCAGTCCAACCGGGATTAGAGGAAACACCATATATTTT	CASSPTGIRGNTIYF
TRBV19	-	TRBJ1-5	17	TRBD1	TGTGCCAGTAGTATAGAGGGCAGGGGGATGAGCAATCAGCCCCAGCATTTT	CASSIEGRGMSNQPQHF
TRBV4-1	-	TRBJ1-4	14	-	TGCGCCAGCGGGAGACAGTTAGAGAATGAAAAACTGTTTTTT	CASGRQLENEKLFF
TRBV5-1	-	TRBJ2-7	15	TRBD2	TGCGCCAGCAGCTTGGGACTAGCGGGAGGGTACGAGCAGTACTTC	CASSLGLAGGYEQYF
TRBV2	-	TRBJ2-2	17	TRBD2	TGTGCCAGCAAGGGACTAGCTCTAAACGCCGCAACCGGGGAGCTGTTTTTT	CASKGLALNAATGELFF
TRBV21-1	-	TRBJ1-5	13	-	TGTGCCAGCGGACAGGGGGGGAATCAGCCCCAGCATTTT	CASGQGGNQPQHF
TRBV5-1	-	TRBJ1-2	14	TRBD1	TGCGCCAGCAGGCGTACCGGGACAGGGTATGGCTACACCTTC	CASRRTGTGYGYTF
TRBV5-1	-	TRBJ1-1	14	TRBD1	TGCGCCAGCAGCGGACAGGGAATGAACACTGAAGCTTTCTTT	CASSGQGMNTEAFF
TRBV5-4	-	TRBJ1-4	14	-	TGTGCCAGCAGCTTTGAGGCAACTAATGAAAAACTGTTTTTT	CASSFEATNEKLFF
TRBV29-1	-	TRBJ2-7	12	-	TGCAGCGCTTCAGGACTAACCTACGAGCAGTACTTC	CSASGLTYEQYF
TRBV18	-	TRBJ1-3	14	-	TGTGCCAGCTCAACGGACCTTTCTGGAAACACCATATATTTT	CASSTDLSGNTIYF
TRBV6-5	-	TRBJ2-7	15	-	TGTGCCAGCAGTTACCCGGGACTCGATGGTGGCGAGCAGTACTTC	CASSYPGLDGGEQYF
TRBV5-1	-	TRBJ1-1	15	TRBD1	TGCGCCAGCAGCTTGACAGGGGGCGCGGACACTGAAGCTTTCTTT	CASSLTGGADTEAFF
TRBV15	-	TRBJ1-2	15	TRBD1	TGTGCCACCAGCCCGGGACAGGTTGCCTACTATGGCTACACCTTC	CATSPGQVAYYGYTF
TRBV13	-	TRBJ2-7	14	-	TGTGCCAGCAGCTCGGAGCACAACCCCTACGAGCAGTACTTC	CASSSEHNPYEQYF
TRBV4-1	-	TRBJ2-7	12	-	TGCGCCAGCAGCCAAGGGATCCACGAGCAGTACTTC	CASSQGIHEQYF
TRBV2	-	TRBJ1-1	14	-	TGTGCCAGCAGCTCTGCCGGGCCCAGTGGTGAAGCTTTCTTT	CASSSAGPSGEAFF
TRBV5-1	-	TRBJ2-1	15	-	TGCGCCAGCATAGAGGGGGACCGCTCCTACAATGAGCAGTTCTTC	CASIEGDRSYNEQFF
TRBV6-1	-	TRBJ2-7	14	-	TGTGCCAGCAGTTTAACAGGGTCTCCCTACGAGCAGTACTTC	CASSLTGSPYEQYF
TRBV27	-	TRBJ2-7	13	TRBD1	TGTGCCAGCAGGGCCGGGACAGCCTACGAGCAGTACTTC	CASRAGTAYEQYF
TRBV2	-	TRBJ2-7	13	-	TGTGCCAAGACAGCGGCCGGCTCCAACGAGCAGTACTTC	CAKTAAGSNEQYF
TRBV7-9	-	TRBJ2-2	16	TRBD2	TGTGCCAGCAGCAGACTAGCGGGAGGTTACACCGGGGAGCTGTTTTTT	CASSRLAGGYTGELFF
TRBV14	-	TRBJ1-2	13	-	TGTGCCAGCAGCCACGGTCCTTCCTATGGCTACACCTTC	CASSHGPSYGYTF
TRBV2	few	TRBJ1-2	13	-	TGTGCCAGCCTCTTGGCCTCTCCGGATGGCTACACCTTC	CASLLASPDGYTF
TRBV29-1	-	TRBJ1-2	14	TRBD1	TGCAGCGTTGGTCAATCCGGGACAGGGGACGGCTACACCTTC	CSVGQSGTGDGYTF
TRBV29-1	-	TRBJ1-5	11	-	TGCAGCGCCGCAGGGCCTCAGCCCCAGCATTTT	CSAAGPQPQHF
TRBV7-6	-	TRBJ1-3	13	TRBD1	TGTGCCAGCAGCCCGGGACAGGGGCACACCATATATTTT	CASSPGQGHTIYF
TRBV5-6	few	TRBJ2-7	14	-	TGTGCCAGCAGCTTGGAGGGGGGTAGTAGCGAGCAGTACTTC	CASSLEGGSSEQYF
TRBV29-1	few	TRBJ1-1	12	-	TGCAGCGGGAAACAGGGAGACACTGAAGCTTTCTTT	CSGKQGDTEAFF
TRBV7-6	-	TRBJ1-3	19	-	TGTGCCAGCAGCTTAGGGATAGTAGCTTACCGGGATCGGGGAAACACCATATATTTT	CASSLGIVAYRDRGNTIYF
TRBV5-1	-	TRBJ1-1	16	-	TGCGCCAGCAGTTACGATCCGGGATCCATGAACACTGAAGCTTTCTTT	CASSYDPGSMNTEAFF
TRBV4-1	few	TRBJ1-2	11	-	TGCGCCAGCAGCCAAGACGGTGGCTACACCTTC	CASSQDGGYTF
TRBV2	-	TRBJ1-2	14	-	TGTGCCAGCAGCCTTCGGACGGCTAACTATGGCTACACCTTC	CASSLRTANYGYTF
TRBV21-1	few	TRBJ2-1	17	-	TGTGCCAGCAGCAAAGGGAGAGCGGAGAGCTCCTACAATGAGCAGTTCTTC	CASSKGRAESSYNEQFF
TRBV5-1	-	TRBJ1-4	13	-	TGCGCCAGCAGACAGAGTTCTAATGAAAAACTGTTTTTT	CASRQSSNEKLFF
TRBV4-2	-	TRBJ2-7	16	-	TGTGCCAGCAGCCAAAACAGCCAGGGGGGGTTCTACGAGCAGTACTTC	CASSQNSQGGFYEQYF
TRBV5-1	-	TRBJ2-3	13	-	TGCGCCAGCAGCTTGGATAGCACAGATACGCAGTATTTT	CASSLDSTDTQYF
TRBV27	once	TRBJ1-1	12	TRBD1	TGTGCCACGGGACAGGGGGCTACTGAAGCTTTCTTT	CATGQGATEAFF
TRBV5-1	-	TRBJ2-3	11	-	TGCGCCAGCAGCCTCGGTGACACGCAGTATTTT	CASSLGDTQYF
TRBV5-6	-	TRBJ2-1	17	-	TGTGCCAGCAGCTTGGCTACCGACCTCATCTCCTACAATGAGCAGTTCTTC	CASSLATDLISYNEQFF
TRBV2	few	TRBJ1-1	13	TRBD1	TGTGCCAGCAGGGACAGGCAGAACACTGAAGCTTTCTTT	CASRDRQNTEAFF
TRBV4-2	-	TRBJ1-1	13	-	TGTGCCAGCAGCCAAGTCGGGGACACTGAAGCTTTCTTT	CASSQVGDTEAFF
TRBV6-5	-	TRBJ2-3	15	-	TGTGCCAGCAGTTACCAGTCGGGTACCACAGATACGCAGTATTTT	CASSYQSGTTDTQYF